The source of this TCR beta chain is a study of identifying expanded T cells in peripheral blood. Study-level results: Technical replicates showed roughly 1.2 changed clones; about 2 weeks about 16.4; four weeks 19. Two-week clone count variance significantly increased as total template count grew.

The germline gives CDR1 SSHAT, CDR2 FNYEAQ (reference sequence). The CDR3 is 16 residues long. V shed 1 base and J 5 bases; nucleotides not matched to a gene: 8. In the case of this clone: Its specificity is not known.

Assay: immunoSEQ multiplex PCR; the TCRdb copy retains only in-frame clones and omits some. The sample has about 100,000 clones; about 90% are singletons. The sequencing sample was made of blood. This chain joins TRBV7-7 and TRBJ2-5, with 9 bases lining up with TRBD1. The source is a person between 18 and 69 years old in good health. CDR3 region: CASSLGGDRAGETQYF. The CDR3 DNA reads as TGTGCCAGCAGCTTAGGCGGGGACAGGGCCGGGGAGACCCAGTACTTC.